A selection of T cell receptor beta chains follows, all from one sample in a study of blood T cell repertoires in COVID-19. Generated by immunoSEQ multiplex PCR, the TCRdb table keeps only in-frame clones and is missing some. The sample shows tens of thousands of clones, about four fifths of them seen only once. The sequenced sample was peripheral blood. The source of these receptors is a man between 65 and 85 years old with acute or convalescent COVID-19. Both conserved end residues are trimmed from each CDR3. The order of the fields is D gene, J gene, V gene, CDR3 protein. A D gene is named only where the DNA matches it firmly.

d_gene: TRBD2; j_gene: TRBJ2-1; v_gene: TRBV6-5; CDR3aa: ASSRGLAGFNEQF
d_gene: TRBD1; j_gene: TRBJ1-1; v_gene: TRBV5-1; CDR3aa: ASSLGYSTGAANTEAF
d_gene: NA; j_gene: TRBJ2-5; v_gene: TRBV3-1/TRBV3-2; CDR3aa: ASSQSRSQGRETQY
d_gene: NA; j_gene: TRBJ1-4; v_gene: TRBV19; CDR3aa: ASSDSRDTRPQGEKLF
d_gene: TRBD1; j_gene: TRBJ1-2; v_gene: TRBV30; CDR3aa: AWSAGTVYGYT
d_gene: TRBD2; j_gene: TRBJ2-7; v_gene: TRBV11-2; CDR3aa: ASSHKLAGTFYEQY
d_gene: NA; j_gene: TRBJ2-1; v_gene: TRBV27; CDR3aa: ANLDSPYNEQF
d_gene: NA; j_gene: TRBJ1-5; v_gene: TRBV29-1; CDR3aa: SVAGEGQPQH
d_gene: TRBD1; j_gene: TRBJ2-7; v_gene: TRBV30; CDR3aa: AWSSGQGLSEQY
d_gene: NA; j_gene: TRBJ2-5; v_gene: TRBV2; CDR3aa: ASSPGNQETQY
d_gene: NA; j_gene: TRBJ1-1; v_gene: TRBV18; CDR3aa: ASSPANTEAF
d_gene: TRBD1; j_gene: TRBJ2-2; v_gene: TRBV19; CDR3aa: ASSSQGAGELF
d_gene: NA; j_gene: TRBJ2-5; v_gene: TRBV2; CDR3aa: ASNPEGETQY
d_gene: NA; j_gene: TRBJ1-2; v_gene: TRBV28; CDR3aa: ASSGQTALNYGYT
d_gene: TRBD1; j_gene: TRBJ1-2; v_gene: TRBV7-8; CDR3aa: ASSFRQGASGYT
d_gene: TRBD2; j_gene: TRBJ2-5; v_gene: TRBV7-9; CDR3aa: ASSLEGGVQETQY
d_gene: TRBD1; j_gene: TRBJ1-4; v_gene: TRBV2; CDR3aa: ASSQGAANEKLF
d_gene: NA; j_gene: TRBJ1-5; v_gene: TRBV28; CDR3aa: ASTKGGIVSQPQH
d_gene: TRBD1; j_gene: TRBJ1-4; v_gene: TRBV6-1; CDR3aa: ASSSSGGEEKLF
d_gene: TRBD1; j_gene: TRBJ2-5; v_gene: TRBV28; CDR3aa: ASSSSGTGGETQY
d_gene: TRBD2; j_gene: TRBJ2-7; v_gene: TRBV5-1; CDR3aa: ASSFGIAGPYEQY
d_gene: NA; j_gene: TRBJ2-1; v_gene: TRBV5-1; CDR3aa: ASSLVLAAGYNEQF
d_gene: NA; j_gene: TRBJ2-7; v_gene: TRBV30; CDR3aa: AWRSSQDSYEQY
d_gene: NA; j_gene: TRBJ1-2; v_gene: TRBV25-1; CDR3aa: ASSEFGAPEARGYT
d_gene: TRBD1; j_gene: TRBJ1-6; v_gene: TRBV5-4; CDR3aa: ASSLEPWTGGGSYNSPLH
d_gene: TRBD1; j_gene: TRBJ2-2; v_gene: TRBV28; CDR3aa: ASTTGQGAIGELF
d_gene: TRBD2; j_gene: TRBJ2-1; v_gene: TRBV5-6; CDR3aa: ASSLELAGGPYNEQF
d_gene: NA; j_gene: TRBJ1-1; v_gene: TRBV9; CDR3aa: ASSGLRENTEAF